Listed below are T cell receptor beta chains from one sample, sequenced in a study of T-cell reconstitution after alpha-beta-depleted transplantation in children. TCRdb analysed the PCR reads with MiXCR anew, one entry per CDR3 protein. The data contain some 400,000 distinct CDR3 sequences, about a fifth of them singletons. The specimen comprised PBMCs from the stem cell graft donor, sampled from the stem cell graft. The receptors here all came from a human donor who donated a stem cell graft to a child with acute myeloid leukemia. Both conserved end residues are part of each CDR3. A D gene is named only where the DNA matches it firmly. Clone size is shown for a subset of rows, as once, few, many or a class of expanded clone.

cdr3_nt: TGTGCCAGCAGTTTGGCGGGTAGGGACAATGAGCAGTTCTTC; cdr3_aa: CASSLAGRDNEQFF; v_call: TRBV12-3/TRBV12-4; d_call: NA; j_call: TRBJ2-1; clone_size: few
cdr3_nt: TGTGCCAGCAGCCAACCCCCGACTAGGCCAATGAAGTACGAGCAGTACTTC; cdr3_aa: CASSQPPTRPMKYEQYF; v_call: TRBV4-2; d_call: NA; j_call: TRBJ2-7; clone_size: NA
cdr3_nt: TGCAGCGCTGGCACGGACAGGGACCCTGAAGCTTTCTTT; cdr3_aa: CSAGTDRDPEAFF; v_call: TRBV29-1; d_call: TRBD1; j_call: TRBJ1-1; clone_size: NA
cdr3_nt: TGTGCCAGCAGTTTTCAGGGGGGAGTTTCCTACGAGCAGTACTTC; cdr3_aa: CASSFQGGVSYEQYF; v_call: TRBV12-3/TRBV12-4; d_call: NA; j_call: TRBJ2-7; clone_size: few
cdr3_nt: TGTGCCAGCAGCCCACAGGGGCCCTCCTACGAGCAGTACTTC; cdr3_aa: CASSPQGPSYEQYF; v_call: TRBV12-3/TRBV12-4; d_call: TRBD1; j_call: TRBJ2-7; clone_size: few
cdr3_nt: TGTGCCAGCAGTTCAGGGTACACTGAAGCTTTCTTT; cdr3_aa: CASSSGYTEAFF; v_call: TRBV12-3/TRBV12-4; d_call: NA; j_call: TRBJ1-1; clone_size: few
cdr3_nt: TGCAGTGCTAGGGGAATGGCGGGAGACGGCTACGAGCAGTACTTC; cdr3_aa: CSARGMAGDGYEQYF; v_call: TRBV20-1; d_call: TRBD2; j_call: TRBJ2-7; clone_size: NA
cdr3_nt: TGTGCCAGCAGCAACCAACTATCTAGCGGAAAACCAGATACGCAGTATTTT; cdr3_aa: CASSNQLSSGKPDTQYF; v_call: TRBV9; d_call: TRBD2; j_call: TRBJ2-3; clone_size: few
cdr3_nt: TGCAGCGTTGCTTCGTCGCGGGGGTCCTCCTACGAGCAGTACTTC; cdr3_aa: CSVASSRGSSYEQYF; v_call: TRBV29-1; d_call: TRBD2; j_call: TRBJ2-7; clone_size: few
cdr3_nt: TGTGCCAGCAGCCCTCGTCAGTGGGACAGAACCTACGAGCAGTACTTC; cdr3_aa: CASSPRQWDRTYEQYF; v_call: TRBV4-2; d_call: TRBD1; j_call: TRBJ2-7; clone_size: few
cdr3_nt: TGTGCCAGCAGTGAACAGGAGAACAGGGGCTGGAGTCCCCAGCATTTT; cdr3_aa: CASSEQENRGWSPQHF; v_call: TRBV6-1; d_call: TRBD1; j_call: TRBJ1-5; clone_size: few
cdr3_nt: TGCAGTGCTAGAGCTACGGGAGTCACCTACAATGAGCAGTTCTTC; cdr3_aa: CSARATGVTYNEQFF; v_call: TRBV20-1; d_call: NA; j_call: TRBJ2-1; clone_size: many
cdr3_nt: TGTGCCAGCAGCTTGGGGGACACCTATCGCAATCAGCCCCAGCATTTT; cdr3_aa: CASSLGDTYRNQPQHF; v_call: TRBV5-6; d_call: NA; j_call: TRBJ1-5; clone_size: NA
cdr3_nt: TGTGCCAGCAGTTACAGGGGATCAGGAATCTACGAGCAGTACTTC; cdr3_aa: CASSYRGSGIYEQYF; v_call: TRBV6-5; d_call: NA; j_call: TRBJ2-7; clone_size: many
cdr3_nt: TGTGCCAGCAGACCCCGGCAGGGAGGCAATGAGCAGTTCTTC; cdr3_aa: CASRPRQGGNEQFF; v_call: TRBV12-3/TRBV12-4; d_call: NA; j_call: TRBJ2-1; clone_size: many
cdr3_nt: TGTGCCAGTAGTATGGCTAGCGGGATTACAGATACGCAGTATTTT; cdr3_aa: CASSMASGITDTQYF; v_call: TRBV19; d_call: TRBD2; j_call: TRBJ2-3; clone_size: NA
cdr3_nt: TGTGCCAGCAGTGACATCTCAGGCTCTGAAGCTTTCTTT; cdr3_aa: CASSDISGSEAFF; v_call: TRBV6-4; d_call: NA; j_call: TRBJ1-1; clone_size: NA
cdr3_nt: TGTGCCAGCAGTTTAAAGCGGTTATACGGCGAGCAGTACTTC; cdr3_aa: CASSLKRLYGEQYF; v_call: TRBV12-3/TRBV12-4; d_call: NA; j_call: TRBJ2-7; clone_size: few
cdr3_nt: TGCAGTGCTAGGGCTCTGGGAGGGGAAGGGGGTAATTCACCCCTCCACTTT; cdr3_aa: CSARALGGEGGNSPLHF; v_call: TRBV20-1; d_call: NA; j_call: TRBJ1-6; clone_size: many
cdr3_nt: TGTGCCAGCTCCCGGGACAGACGTACAGATACGCAGTATTTT; cdr3_aa: CASSRDRRTDTQYF; v_call: TRBV28; d_call: TRBD1; j_call: TRBJ2-3; clone_size: NA
cdr3_nt: TGCAGTGCTAGAGTAGGAGGGAGGTCGGTTGAGACCCAGTACTTC; cdr3_aa: CSARVGGRSVETQYF; v_call: TRBV20-1; d_call: NA; j_call: TRBJ2-5; clone_size: many
cdr3_nt: TGCAGTTACAGGGGGCGCGGTGGCGAGCAGTACTTC; cdr3_aa: CSYRGRGGEQYF; v_call: TRBV20-1; d_call: TRBD1; j_call: TRBJ2-7; clone_size: many
cdr3_nt: TGTGCCAGCAGCAAAGTGAGCGGGAGGAGTCGGAATGAGCAGTTCTTC; cdr3_aa: CASSKVSGRSRNEQFF; v_call: TRBV3-1; d_call: TRBD2; j_call: TRBJ2-1; clone_size: NA
cdr3_nt: TGTGCCAGCAGTTCCAGGGGGAGGCAAGAGACCCAGTACTTC; cdr3_aa: CASSSRGRQETQYF; v_call: TRBV28; d_call: NA; j_call: TRBJ2-5; clone_size: NA
cdr3_nt: TGCGCCAGCAGCCAAGATTTAAACAGGGGTCGGGACTATGGCTACACCTTC; cdr3_aa: CASSQDLNRGRDYGYTF; v_call: TRBV4-3; d_call: TRBD1; j_call: TRBJ1-2; clone_size: few
cdr3_nt: TGTGCCAGCAGTTCCTGGCAGGGCGACGACATTCAGTACTTC; cdr3_aa: CASSSWQGDDIQYF; v_call: TRBV27; d_call: NA; j_call: TRBJ2-4; clone_size: NA
cdr3_nt: TGCAGTGCTAGAGATAACAGGGGGCCCCAGGGAAACGAGCAGTACTTC; cdr3_aa: CSARDNRGPQGNEQYF; v_call: TRBV20-1; d_call: TRBD1; j_call: TRBJ2-7; clone_size: NA
cdr3_nt: TGTGCCAGCAGTTTACGGAGGGCGCCCGCCGGGGAGCTGTTTTTT; cdr3_aa: CASSLRRAPAGELFF; v_call: TRBV12-3/TRBV12-4; d_call: NA; j_call: TRBJ2-2; clone_size: few
cdr3_nt: TGTGCCAGCAGGCCGACAGGGGGCGATTCACCCCTCCACTTT; cdr3_aa: CASRPTGGDSPLHF; v_call: TRBV6-2/TRBV6-3; d_call: TRBD1; j_call: TRBJ1-6; clone_size: NA
cdr3_nt: TGCAGTGCCAGGGGGCCCTATGGGCAGTACTTC; cdr3_aa: CSARGPYGQYF; v_call: TRBV20-1; d_call: TRBD1; j_call: TRBJ2-7; clone_size: few
cdr3_nt: TGTGCCAGCAGTGAACTCCAGCGGGAGATCTCCGGGGAGCTGTTTTTT; cdr3_aa: CASSELQREISGELFF; v_call: TRBV2; d_call: TRBD2; j_call: TRBJ2-2; clone_size: NA
cdr3_nt: TGTGCCAGCAGTTCGACTAGCGTGGTAGGTGAGCAGTTCTTC; cdr3_aa: CASSSTSVVGEQFF; v_call: TRBV2; d_call: TRBD2; j_call: TRBJ2-1; clone_size: NA
cdr3_nt: TGCAGCGTTGAGGGTACCACGCAGGGGCGCGGAGATACGCAGTATTTT; cdr3_aa: CSVEGTTQGRGDTQYF; v_call: TRBV29-1; d_call: NA; j_call: TRBJ2-3; clone_size: NA
cdr3_nt: TGTGCCAGCAGCTTAGATCGACAGGCGAGCACAGATACGCAGTATTTT; cdr3_aa: CASSLDRQASTDTQYF; v_call: TRBV7-2; d_call: NA; j_call: TRBJ2-3; clone_size: NA
cdr3_nt: TGCAGTGCTAGATCGGGCAGGGACGACTATGGCTACACCTTC; cdr3_aa: CSARSGRDDYGYTF; v_call: TRBV20-1; d_call: NA; j_call: TRBJ1-2; clone_size: few
cdr3_nt: TGTGCCATCAGTCTCCAGGGGCGCGGTGGCTACACCTTC; cdr3_aa: CAISLQGRGGYTF; v_call: TRBV10-3; d_call: NA; j_call: TRBJ1-2; clone_size: few
cdr3_nt: TGTGCCAGCAGCCAAGGGCTAGCGGGGCTTCTGCAGTATTTT; cdr3_aa: CASSQGLAGLLQYF; v_call: TRBV3-1; d_call: TRBD2; j_call: TRBJ2-3; clone_size: NA
cdr3_nt: TGTGCCAGCAGAACCGGACAGGGAAGAGGTGAAAAACTGTTTTTT; cdr3_aa: CASRTGQGRGEKLFF; v_call: TRBV28; d_call: TRBD1; j_call: TRBJ1-4; clone_size: NA
cdr3_nt: TGTGCCAGCGGCAAAGCTGGAGGCCAAGAGACCCAGTACTTC; cdr3_aa: CASGKAGGQETQYF; v_call: TRBV7-9; d_call: NA; j_call: TRBJ2-5; clone_size: NA
cdr3_nt: TGTGCCAGCAGTTTAGGTCCACTGCTGTTTTTT; cdr3_aa: CASSLGPLLFF; v_call: TRBV12-3/TRBV12-4; d_call: NA; j_call: TRBJ1-4; clone_size: few
cdr3_nt: TGTGCCACTACTAACTCCTACGAGCAGTACTTC; cdr3_aa: CATTNSYEQYF; v_call: TRBV6-2/TRBV6-3; d_call: NA; j_call: TRBJ2-7; clone_size: few
cdr3_nt: TGTGCCAGCAGCCTAGGGGGCCGGACCCAGTACTTC; cdr3_aa: CASSLGGRTQYF; v_call: TRBV12-3/TRBV12-4; d_call: TRBD1; j_call: TRBJ2-5; clone_size: many
cdr3_nt: TGCAGTGCTGGGGCCGGGACTAGCGGGAGTGCGCAGTATTTT; cdr3_aa: CSAGAGTSGSAQYF; v_call: TRBV20-1; d_call: TRBD2; j_call: TRBJ2-3; clone_size: few
cdr3_nt: TGTGCCAGCAGCCGGAATAGCGGCCCCTCCTACGAGCAGTACTTC; cdr3_aa: CASSRNSGPSYEQYF; v_call: TRBV11-2; d_call: NA; j_call: TRBJ2-7; clone_size: many
cdr3_nt: TGCAGCGTTGAAGGACTTATGAACACTGAAGCTTTCTTT; cdr3_aa: CSVEGLMNTEAFF; v_call: TRBV29-1; d_call: NA; j_call: TRBJ1-1; clone_size: many